These 25 T cell receptor beta chains originate from one sample sequenced in a study of cytomegalovirus exposure and HLA in healthy donors. The PCR employed 60 Vbeta primers together with 13 Jbeta primers. Sequencing was performed with immunoSEQ multiplex PCR; in TCRdb, only in-frame clones are kept and a portion is missing. The sample totals just over 150,000 clones. Sequencing was done on a sample of PBMCs. Every receptor here comes from a man in his thirties or forties in good health and CMV-seronegative.

This chain connects TRBV7-8 to TRBJ1-1; 9 nucleotides match TRBD1. The J segment lost 2 bases and the V segment lost 6 bases, leaving 4 bases of the junction unmatched. Germline CDR1 is SGHVS and CDR2 is FQNEAQ. The CDR3 runs 14 residues. In DNA, the CDR3 is TGTGCCAGCAGTCACAGGGGGCGCAACACTGAAGCTTTCTTT. Its protein product is CASSHRGRNTEAFF.

The rearrangement joins TRBV5-4 to TRBJ1-1, with 8 bases matching TRBD1. V dropped 2 bases and J dropped 4; count of bases not matched to a gene: 7. The CDR3 sequence is 15 residues long. Germline loops: CDR1 SGHNT, CDR2 YYREEE (reference sequence). As DNA, the CDR3 is TGTGCCAGCAGCTTCTACAGGGGGTTGGGCACTGAAGCTTTCTTT. Amino acids: CASSFYRGLGTEAFF.

CDR3 protein: CASSYGQGYEQYF. CDR3 nucleotide sequence: TGTGCCAGCAGTTACGGACAGGGCTACGAGCAGTACTTC. V usage is TRBV14 and J usage is TRBJ2-7, with 8 bases aligning to TRBD1. This CDR3 contains 13 residues. Germline V lookup: CDR1 SGHDN, CDR2 FVKESK. Unmatched junction bases numbered 4, after V lost 6 bases and J lost 3 bases. Supplemented by reference TRBV14 and TRBJ2-7, the full variable domain reads EAGVTQFPSHSVIEKGQTVTLRCDPISGHDNLYWYRRVMGKEIKFLLHFVKESKQDESGMPNNRFLAERTGGTYSTLKVQPAELEDSGVYFCASSYGQGYEQYFGPGTRLTVT.

The rearrangement joins TRBV10-3 to TRBJ2-7, with D possibly being TRBD1 (5 bases). The germline V gene has CDR1 ENHRY and CDR2 SYGVKD. This CDR3 has 14 residues. V gave up 4 bases and J gave up 1 base, with 11 bases separating them. CDR3 in DNA: TGTGCCATCAGTGGACAGCTTCCTTCCTACGAGCAGTACTTC. Translation gives CAISGQLPSYEQYF.

The genes are TRBV5-5 and TRBJ2-7; weak D call: TRBD1 (5 bases). The V end was cut by 4 bases, the J end by 6 bases, with 11 bases between. This CDR3 region has 12 residues. The germline V gene encodes CDR1 SGHKS and CDR2 YYEKEE (reference sequence). The CDR3 region is CASSVQGFEQYF. The CDR3 DNA reads as TGTGCCAGCAGCGTTCAGGGTTTCGAGCAGTACTTC.

The chain joins TRBV5-5 to TRBJ2-1; 10 bases line up with TRBD2. CDR1 and CDR2 from the germline V gene are SGHKS and YYEKEE (reference sequence). This CDR3 region has 15 residues. The trim removed 3 bases at V and 0 bases at J, leaving 0 bases unmatched. This chain's CDR3 is CASSSSGSSYNEQFF. The CDR3 bases are TGTGCCAGCAGCTCTAGCGGGAGCTCCTACAATGAGCAGTTCTTC.

The CDR3, as DNA: TGCGCCAGCAGGGGTCCGGCGGGAGAGTCCTACGAGCAGTACTTC. Its protein product is CASRGPAGESYEQYF. The chain combines TRBV5-1 with TRBJ2-7; 7 bases line up with TRBD2. The CDR3 extends over 15 amino acids. Germline lookup yields CDR1 SGHRS and CDR2 YFSETQ. The J segment lost 1 base and the V segment lost 5 bases, leaving 9 bases of the junction unmatched.

The J gene is TRBJ2-1, the V gene TRBV28; D is unclear. V was pared by 5 bases and J by 0 bases, with 8 bases between. The CDR3 extends over 14 amino acids. Per the germline V gene, CDR1 is MDHEN and CDR2 is SYDVKM. The CDR3: CASSPPSSYNEQFF. The DNA for the CDR3 is TGTGCCAGCAGTCCCCCTAGCTCCTACAATGAGCAGTTCTTC.

In the case of this clone: Within the sample, other DNA sequences also encode this same CDR3. The rearrangement uses TRBV10-1 and TRBJ2-3, with D maybe TRBD1 (5 bases). V dropped 8 bases and J dropped 5 bases, with 20 bases sitting between them. CDR1 is WNHNN, CDR2 SYGVQD, per germline (reference sequence). The CDR3 runs to 15 residues. CDR3 sequence (DNA): TGCGCCAGCTCGATCGACAGTTTTCTCGAAGATACGCAGTATTTT. Translating gives CASSIDSFLEDTQYF.

This chain links TRBV6-6 with TRBJ1-2; D is undetermined. V dropped 7 bases and J dropped 4 bases, with 10 bases sitting between them. CDR3 length equals 12 residues. Germline V gene sequence: CDR1 MNHNY, CDR2 SVGAGI (reference sequence). The CDR3 coding sequence is TGTGCCAGCAAGTTCCCCGGCTATGGCTACACCTTC. Amino acids: CASKFPGYGYTF.

The chain uses TRBV5-4 and TRBJ1-4, with a possible D match to TRBD1 (6 bases). Germline V gene sequence: CDR1 SGHNT, CDR2 YYREEE (reference sequence). Trimming stripped 4 bases from V and 4 bases from J, with 14 bases between. The CDR3 covers 15 residues. The CDR3 loop is CASSLRQAVNEKLFF. As DNA, the CDR3 is TGTGCCAGCAGCCTAAGACAGGCGGTTAATGAAAAACTGTTTTTT.

The chain carries TRBV7-6 and TRBJ2-7; a possible D gene is TRBD1 (6 bases). Germline CDR1 SGHVS, CDR2 FNYEAQ. Trimming left V 3 bases short and J 1 base short, with 10 bases between. The CDR3 covers 14 residues. CDR3 protein: CASSFARGSYEQYF. The CDR3 DNA reads as TGTGCCAGCAGCTTTGCCAGGGGATCCTACGAGCAGTACTTC.

The chain employs TRBV28 and TRBJ1-5; D ambiguous. CDR3 length equals 16 residues. CDR1 is MDHEN and CDR2 is SYDVKM in the germline V gene. Between the trimmed V and J ends, which lost 6 bases and 1 base, there was a span of 16 bases. CDR3 coding DNA: TGTGCCAGCAGCCTGGAGGGTCTTACGAGCAATCAGCCCCAGCATTTT. This encodes CASSLEGLTSNQPQHF.

The chain has TRBV7-8 and TRBJ2-5; maybe TRBD1 (6 bases). CDR3 size: 14 residues. Germline CDR1 SGHVS, CDR2 FQNEAQ. Trimming pared 5 bases from V and 5 bases from J, leaving 15 bases between. DNA of the CDR3: TGTGCCAGCAGCGCCTCGGGACAACGGGAGACCCAGTACTTC. As protein: CASSASGQRETQYF.

The chain uses TRBV7-2 and TRBJ2-5, with a weak D call TRBD2 (6 bases). The J call is uncertain, as TRBJ2-7 better fits the DNA end. The CDR3 is 14 residues long. Germline V gene data show CDR1 as SGHTA and CDR2 as FQGNSA. CDR3: CASSTWGETYEQYF. As DNA, the CDR3 is TGTGCCAGCAGCACTTGGGGGGAAACCTACGAGCAGTACTTC.

The V and J genes are TRBV7-9 and TRBJ2-5, with TRBD1 matching over 7 bases. The CDR3 loop spans 14 amino acids. Unmatched junction bases numbered 6, after V lost 5 bases and J lost 3 bases. CDR1 is SEHNR and CDR2 is FQNEAQ in the germline V gene (reference sequence). The CDR3 protein is CASSPGTAKETQYF. CDR3 coding DNA: TGTGCCAGCAGCCCCGGGACAGCCAAAGAGACCCAGTACTTC.

The chain employs TRBV6-6 and TRBJ2-7, with 7 positions matching TRBD2. Losses at the gene ends were 0 bases for V and 2 bases for J; bases not matched to a gene: 4. The CDR3 loop spans 15 amino acids. Germline CDR1 and CDR2: MNHNY and SVGAGI (reference sequence). The CDR3 DNA follows: TGTGCCAGCAGTTACTCGTGGGCGGGGGCCTACGAGCAGTACTTC. This sequence encodes CASSYSWAGAYEQYF.

V gene TRBV7-9 combines with J gene TRBJ1-1; TRBD1 is a possible D gene (5 bases). The V end lost 1 base, the J end lost 1 base, and 7 bases lay between the germline ends. Germline-derived CDR1 and CDR2 are SEHNR and FQNEAQ (reference sequence). CDR3 length equals 14 residues. CDR3 region: CASSLGQWNTEAFF. The CDR3 DNA sequence: TGTGCCAGCAGCTTAGGACAGTGGAACACTGAAGCTTTCTTT. The whole variable domain, filled in from reference TRBV7-9 and TRBJ1-1, reads DTGVSQNPRHKITKRGQNVTFRCDPISEHNRLYWYRQTLGQGPEFLTYFQNEAQLEKSRLLSDRFSAERPKGSFSTLEIQRTEQGDSAMYLCASSLGQWNTEAFFGQGTRLTVV.

The V call is TRBV28, the J call TRBJ2-3, with D tentatively TRBD2 (5 bases). V dropped 3 bases and J dropped 6 bases, with 16 bases sitting between them. Germline V gives CDR1 MDHEN, CDR2 SYDVKM. The CDR3 covers 15 residues. CDR3 DNA sequence: TGTGCCAGCAGTTTTGTGTCACCGACGGGGGATACGCAGTATTTT. It encodes CASSFVSPTGDTQYF.

The J gene is TRBJ1-3, the V gene TRBV11-3, with 8 bases fitting TRBD1. V shed 5 bases, J shed 0 bases, and the junction held 3 bases outside the gene matches. The CDR3 is 15 amino acids. The germline V gene encodes CDR1 SGHNT and CDR2 YENEEA. CDR3 in amino acids: CASSPTGVSGNTIYF. The CDR3 coding sequence is TGTGCCAGCAGCCCGACAGGGGTCTCTGGAAACACCATATATTTT.

This chain joins TRBV10-1 and TRBJ1-1; TRBD1 might be the D (6 bases). Germline-derived CDR1 and CDR2 are WNHNN and SYGVQD (reference sequence). This CDR3 has 14 residues. V was pared by 3 bases and J by 5 bases, with 13 bases between. The CDR3 region is CASSDYRAGTEAFF. Written as DNA, the CDR3 is TGCGCCAGCAGTGATTACAGGGCTGGGACTGAAGCTTTCTTT.

The rearrangement joins TRBV12-5 to TRBJ2-7; the match to TRBD2 covers 10 bases. Germline CDR1 reads LGHNT; CDR2 reads FRNRAP. With V trimmed by 5 bases and J by 4 bases, 11 bases remained unmatched. There are 16 residues in the CDR3. CDR3 region: CASGPSGTSETYEQYF. In nucleotides, the CDR3 is TGTGCTAGTGGTCCGTCCGGGACTAGCGAGACATACGAGCAGTACTTC.

This chain joins TRBV6-5 and TRBJ1-4; D possibly corresponds to TRBD1 (5 bases). The CDR3 length is 13 residues. With 6 bases removed from V and 8 bases from J, the gap between germline ends came to 13 bases. Per germline, CDR1 MNHEY and CDR2 SVGAGI. CDR3 amino acids: CASSIQEGEKLFF. In nucleotides, the CDR3 is TGTGCCAGCAGCATACAGGAAGGGGAAAAACTGTTTTTT.

This chain joins TRBV28 and TRBJ1-2, with TRBD1 matching 9 bases. The length of the CDR3 is 15 residues. Per the germline V gene, CDR1 is MDHEN and CDR2 is SYDVKM. Trimming removed 2 bases from V and 7 bases from J; junction bases left unmatched: 8. CDR3 residues: CASSLPGTGSGGYTF. As DNA, the CDR3 is TGTGCCAGCAGTTTACCCGGGACAGGGTCGGGTGGCTACACCTTC.

The rearrangement uses TRBV7-3 and TRBJ2-3; TRBD2 matches at 11 bases. V shed 5 bases, J shed 5 bases, and the junction held 6 bases outside the gene matches. Germline V gene lookup returns CDR1 SGHTA and CDR2 FQGTGA. The CDR3 is made up of 15 amino acids. In nucleotides, the CDR3 is TGTGCCAGCAGCCGTAGCGGGAGGGGTGGAGATACGCAGTATTTT. Translated: CASSRSGRGGDTQYF.